Below, one T cell receptor (beta chain) is given with its context. There is no known antigen for this receptor. The sample holds no much larger clone one base away, and base qualities are not on file. Only healthy Caucasian donors were included. The twin cohort consisted of three pairs of female monozygotic twins, all aged 18 to 29 years. Peripheral blood mononuclear cells were the source from which RNA for the TCR libraries was isolated. The entry originates in a study of identical twins listed by TCRdb under 2016. With regard to the full study: To test whether fetal clonotypes persist, the study used deep sequencing on TCR alpha and beta repertoires from monozygotic twins, unrelated adults of various ages, and cord blood. Replicate twin experiments were performed at different times using different library preparation protocols to rule out contamination.

On the study overall, not on this receptor specifically: Out-of-frame TCR alpha sharing in monozygotic twins was systematically underestimated by recombination models, whereas sharing between unrelated individuals was in agreement with the recombination models. Because the same donors could not be followed over many years, the conclusions relied on cross-sectional statistical analysis. In beta out-of-frame sequences, excess twin sharing was weaker, because having fewer shared sequences lowered the signal-to-noise ratio. Compared with coincidental sharing between unrelated individuals, out-of-frame TCR alpha sequences shared between twins had an excess of sequences with low generation probability. Abundant cord blood beta clonotypes carried fewer insertions; young adult naive repertoires showed a weaker similar trend, while memory repertoires showed none. Zero-insertion analyses could be partly confounded by invariant T cells such as MAIT and iNKT, although diverse VJ usage argued against such confounding for most clonotypes.

Library construction relied on 5' RACE. Sequencing took place on an Illumina HiSeq 2000. Template switching added a universal primer binding site, and the final cDNA carried a unique molecular identifier that allowed TCR cDNA molecules to be counted accurately. First-strand cDNA for TCR alpha and beta chains was synthesized from specific primers in the conserved constant-segment region. Each cDNA library was double barcoded, with a SMART-Mk sample barcode plus Illumina barcodes, to control for contamination. Two successive PCR steps introduced TruSeq adapter sequences along with Illumina sample barcodes. Sequencing of the TCR alpha and beta cDNA libraries was done on the Illumina HiSeq platform using custom primers. Regarding the original processing steps: MiGEC was used to process raw reads and extract unique molecular identifiers, and MiXCR was used to find CDR3 positions. Recombination models were inferred per individual with the repgenHMM and IGoR tools using an EM algorithm. The tcR package in R was used for shared clonotype analysis, with sharing normalized by the product of cloneset sizes. Out-of-frame nonproductive sequences were analyzed to study raw recombination free of thymic and clonal selection effects. The public reads were reprocessed in TCRdb via fastp at Q25 and MiXCR, keeping in-frame beta chains. Rows with a matching CDR3 protein are joined into one entry that keeps the most common DNA and genes. These V and J calls originate from TCRdb's pipeline instead of the authors' own analysis. In this sample the table shows fewer than 900,000 distinct CDR3 sequences, 21% of which occur a single time. Roughly 4.3% of the sample goes to the ten largest clones.

The germline V gene yields SQVTM for CDR1 and ANQGSEA for CDR2. Between the V and J ends, shortened by 6 bases and 5 bases respectively, the junction contains 22 bases. The CDR3 starts with the cysteine, ends with the phenylalanine, and has 15 residues. The only DNA kept is the CDR3, 45 bases in frame from the first base. These same records also appear under a second study, on T cells expressing NK-cell markers. The second source states: Three sorted T-cell subsets (CD3+CD56+NKG2C+, CD3+CD56+NKG2C- and CD3+CD56-NKG2C+) from roughly eight donors had their TCR beta-chain repertoires profiled. Among the eight sequenced donors, seven were HCMV-seropositive and one was HCMV-seronegative. In several experiments an anti-gammadeltaTCR antibody was added to restrict sorting to alphabetaTCR-expressing T cells. For about 6 donors, the dominant CD3+CD56+NKG2C+ clonotypes were among the top 10 CD8+ clonotypes and accounted for about 1.0-7.0% of CD8+ T cells. Those dominant clonotypes were again the most abundant among CD3+CD56-NKG2C+ cells in several donors, at about 25-60.1%. Whether the expanded NKG2C-expressing T cell clones were specific for HCMV antigens was left unclear. All eight donors whose samples were sequenced were randomly selected healthy volunteers, three of them men and five women. A commercial ELISA kit detecting HCMV-specific IgG in serum was used to determine HCMV serostatus. For more than five donors, bulk peripheral blood T-cell repertoires were also sequenced from unsorted PBMC. MIGEC handled demultiplexing of the reads and grouping by UMI, while MiTCR was used to assemble and quantify clonotypes. To exclude erroneous sequences, any TCR cDNA sequence not supported by at least two reads was discarded. The tcR package was used for downstream repertoire analysis, and clonotypes were matched across fractions by CDR3 nucleotide sequence plus V segment. VDJmatch was used to annotate antigen specificity against VDJdb, with one amino acid substitution in CDR3 permitted.

The source material was PBMCs. The chain is assembled from TRBV29-1 and TRBJ2-5; TRBD1 is a possible D gene, resting on 6 matching bases. This receptor was identified in a woman in her late teens or twenties in good health. Here the CDR3 is given as CSVLRDTGLAETQYF. The DNA sequence is as follows: TGCAGCGTACTCCGGGACACGGGTCTCGCGGAGACCCAGTACTTC.